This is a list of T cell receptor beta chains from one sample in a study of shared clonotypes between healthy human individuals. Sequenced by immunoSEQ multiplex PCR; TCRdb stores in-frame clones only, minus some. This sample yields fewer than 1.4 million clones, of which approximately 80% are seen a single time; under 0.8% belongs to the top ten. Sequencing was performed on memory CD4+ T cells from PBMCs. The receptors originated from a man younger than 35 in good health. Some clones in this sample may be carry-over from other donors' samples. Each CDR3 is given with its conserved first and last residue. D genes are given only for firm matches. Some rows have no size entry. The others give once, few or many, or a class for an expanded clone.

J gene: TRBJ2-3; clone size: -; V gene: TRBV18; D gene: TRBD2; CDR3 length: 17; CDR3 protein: CASSPPREGPSTDTQYF; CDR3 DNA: TGTGCCAGCTCACCACCGCGGGAGGGACCTAGCACAGATACGCAGTATTTT
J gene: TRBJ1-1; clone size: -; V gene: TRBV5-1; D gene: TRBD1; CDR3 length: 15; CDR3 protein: CASSLIGTGNTEAFF; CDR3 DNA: TGCGCCAGCAGCTTAATAGGGACAGGGAACACTGAAGCTTTCTTT
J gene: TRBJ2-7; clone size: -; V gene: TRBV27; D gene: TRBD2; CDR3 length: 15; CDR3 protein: CASNRLAGDSYEQYF; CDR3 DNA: TGTGCCAGCAACCGACTAGCGGGAGACTCCTACGAGCAGTACTTC
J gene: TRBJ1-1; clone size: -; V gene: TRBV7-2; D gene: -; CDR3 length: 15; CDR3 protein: CASSLGGGIQAEAFF; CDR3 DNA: TGTGCCAGCAGCTTGGGTGGGGGGATACAGGCTGAAGCTTTCTTT
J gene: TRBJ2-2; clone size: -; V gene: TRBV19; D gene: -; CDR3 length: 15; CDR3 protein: CATTSGNRDSGELFF; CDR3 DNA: TGTGCCACCACCTCGGGGAACAGGGACTCCGGGGAGCTGTTTTTT
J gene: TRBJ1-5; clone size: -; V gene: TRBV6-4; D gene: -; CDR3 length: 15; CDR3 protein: CASGGTRRGNQPQHF; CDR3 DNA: TGTGCCAGCGGAGGGACACGGAGGGGCAATCAGCCCCAGCATTTT
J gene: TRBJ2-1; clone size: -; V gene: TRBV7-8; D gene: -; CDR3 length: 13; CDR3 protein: CASSRPSGDEQFF; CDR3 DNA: TGTGCCAGCAGCCGGCCCTCCGGGGATGAGCAGTTCTTC
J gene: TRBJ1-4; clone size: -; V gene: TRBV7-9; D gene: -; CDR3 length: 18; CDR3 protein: CASSLGTNWVSTNEKLFF; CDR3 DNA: TGTGCCAGCAGCTTAGGAACTAACTGGGTGTCAACTAATGAAAAACTGTTTTTT
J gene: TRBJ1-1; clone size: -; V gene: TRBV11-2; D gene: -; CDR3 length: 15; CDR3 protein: CATHLLAGAATEAFF; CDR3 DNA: TGTGCCACACATCTCCTCGCAGGGGCGGCTACTGAAGCTTTCTTT
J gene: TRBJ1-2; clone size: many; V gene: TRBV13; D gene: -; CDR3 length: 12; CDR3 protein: CASSLGRDGYTF; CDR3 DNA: TGTGCCAGCAGCTTAGGGAGGGATGGCTACACCTTC
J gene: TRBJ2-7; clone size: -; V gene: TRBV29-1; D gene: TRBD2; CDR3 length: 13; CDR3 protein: CSVTRGSSYEQYF; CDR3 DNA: TGCAGCGTTACGCGGGGGAGCTCCTACGAGCAGTACTTC
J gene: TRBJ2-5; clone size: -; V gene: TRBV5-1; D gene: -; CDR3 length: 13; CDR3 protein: CASSWKADQTQYF; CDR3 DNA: TGCGCCAGCAGCTGGAAAGCTGACCAGACCCAGTACTTC
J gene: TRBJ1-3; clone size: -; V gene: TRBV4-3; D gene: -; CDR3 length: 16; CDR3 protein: CASSQELGVRGNTIYF; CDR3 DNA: TGCGCCAGCAGCCAAGAGCTCGGGGTGCGTGGAAACACCATATATTTT
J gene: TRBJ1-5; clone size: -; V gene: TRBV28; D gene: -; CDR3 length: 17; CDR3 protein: CASSIRHNPRVRQPQHF; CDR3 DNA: TGTGCCAGCAGTATACGACACAACCCAAGGGTCCGTCAGCCCCAGCATTTT
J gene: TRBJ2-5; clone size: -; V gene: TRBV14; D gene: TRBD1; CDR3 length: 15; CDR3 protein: CASSQIGTGSETQYF; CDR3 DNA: TGTGCCAGCAGCCAAATAGGGACAGGCTCGGAGACCCAGTACTTC
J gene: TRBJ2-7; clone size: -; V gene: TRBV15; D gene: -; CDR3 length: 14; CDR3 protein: CATSREQGDYEQYF; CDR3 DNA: TGTGCCACCAGCAGGGAACAGGGTGACTACGAGCAGTACTTC
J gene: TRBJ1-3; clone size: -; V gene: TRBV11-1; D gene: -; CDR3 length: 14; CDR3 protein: CASSSSSSGNTIYF; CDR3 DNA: TGTGCCAGCAGCTCGTCCTCCTCTGGAAACACCATATATTTT
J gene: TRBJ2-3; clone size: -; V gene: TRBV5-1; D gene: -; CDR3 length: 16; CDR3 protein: CASSLDRPPVTDTQYF; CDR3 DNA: TGCGCCAGCAGCTTGGACCGACCCCCCGTCACAGATACGCAGTATTTT
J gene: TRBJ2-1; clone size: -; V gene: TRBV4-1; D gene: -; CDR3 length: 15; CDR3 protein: CASSLEARGNNEQFF; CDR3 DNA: TGCGCCAGCAGCCTAGAAGCGAGGGGCAACAATGAGCAGTTCTTC
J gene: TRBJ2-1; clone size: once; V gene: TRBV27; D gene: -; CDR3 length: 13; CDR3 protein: CAIRFLAYNEQFF; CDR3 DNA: TGTGCCATCCGGTTCCTTGCCTACAATGAGCAGTTCTTC
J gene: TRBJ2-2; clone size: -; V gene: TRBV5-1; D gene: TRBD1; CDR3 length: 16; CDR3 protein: CASRSGTGANTGELFF; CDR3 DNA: TGCGCCAGCAGATCGGGGACAGGAGCGAACACCGGGGAGCTGTTTTTT
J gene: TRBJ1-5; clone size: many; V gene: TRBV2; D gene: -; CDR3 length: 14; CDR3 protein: CASRGTASNQPQHF; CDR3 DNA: TGTGCCAGCAGGGGGACCGCTAGCAATCAGCCCCAGCATTTT
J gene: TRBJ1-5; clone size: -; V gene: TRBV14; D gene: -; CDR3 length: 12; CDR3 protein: CASSKRGQPQHF; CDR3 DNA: TGTGCCAGCAGCAAAAGGGGTCAGCCCCAGCATTTT